A single sample is the source of the 17 T cell receptor beta chains below, sequenced in a study of OX40 agonist ivuxolimab in advanced cancers. Only in-frame clones appear in the TCRdb table, and some are missing; sequencing was by immunoSEQ multiplex PCR. The table includes about 66,000 clones, about 80% detected once. The sequencing used CD4+ or CD8+ T cells sorted from blood, collected in a trial of the OX40 agonist ivuxolimab. The receptors shown here come from an adult with an advanced solid tumor such as melanoma, head and neck, liver or kidney cancer.

The chain uses TRBV2 and TRBJ1-5; D not certain. This CDR3 is built from 13 residues. Germline-derived CDR1 and CDR2 are SNHLY and FYNNEI. Trimming took 3 bases from V and 4 from J, leaving 7 bases between them. This CDR3 reads CASSEVENQPQHF. The CDR3 DNA sequence: TGTGCCAGCAGTGAGGTCGAAAATCAGCCCCAGCATTTT.

CDR3 loop: CASSPTTGVGQETQYF. The DNA of the CDR3 is TGTGCCAGCAGCCCGACGACAGGGGTTGGGCAAGAGACCCAGTACTTC. The J gene is TRBJ2-5, the V gene TRBV7-8, with 8 bases fitting TRBD1. The ends lost 5 bases at V and 2 bases at J; junction bases unmatched: 10. CDR3 size: 16 residues. In germline, CDR1 is SGHVS, CDR2 FQNEAQ.

The rearrangement uses TRBV9 and TRBJ1-2; a weak D match, TRBD1 (5 bases). Trimming stripped 0 bases from V and 8 bases from J, with 8 bases between. The CDR3 has 12 amino acids. CDR1 is SGDLS and CDR2 is YYNGEE in the germline V gene. DNA for the CDR3: TGTGCCAGCAGCGTAGGGGAGGGGGGCTACACCTTC. Residues: CASSVGEGGYTF.

In this sample, this clone turned up once. The CDR3 protein is CASSYSPGQGTQYF. As DNA, the CDR3 is TGTGCCAGCAGTTACTCCCCGGGACAGGGGACCCAGTACTTC. This sequence joins TRBV6-5 and TRBJ2-5; TRBD1 matches at 9 bases. This CDR3 is built from 14 residues. The V gene's germline CDR1 is MNHEY and CDR2 SVGAGI. V was pared by 0 bases and J by 7 bases, with 3 bases of the junction left unmatched.

In its sample, this clone was seen once. J is TRBJ2-7 and V is TRBV6-1, with D unclear. The germline V gene has CDR1 MNHNS and CDR2 SASEGT. Trimming shortened V by 2 bases and J by 2 bases, and 10 bases separated the two germline ends. CDR3 length: 14 residues. In nucleotides, the CDR3 is TGTGCCAGCAGTGAAACGGGTGATACCTACGAGCAGTACTTC. Protein: CASSETGDTYEQYF.

This chain connects TRBV6-1 to TRBJ2-3; 10 bases are a match to TRBD1. The junction had 5 bases not matched to a gene; V was cut back by 5 bases and J by 3 bases. Germline V CDR1 and CDR2: MNHNS, SASEGT. The CDR3 is 15 amino acids. The DNA of the CDR3 is TGTGCCAGCAGTCGGACGGGACAGGGGACAGATACGCAGTATTTT. As protein: CASSRTGQGTDTQYF.

The chain joins TRBV4-1 to TRBJ1-5, with unresolved D. V was cut by 3 bases and J by 5 bases, with 17 bases left in between. CDR1 and CDR2 (germline): MGHRA, YSYEKL. The CDR3 extends over 16 amino acids. In DNA, the CDR3 is TGCGCCAGCAGCCACCCTTGGACCCCGCAAGATCAGCCCCAGCATTTT. Translation gives CASSHPWTPQDQPQHF.

The chain has TRBV19 and TRBJ2-5, with TRBD2 identical over 12 bases. The V and J ends lost 4 bases and 5 bases, in that order; junction bases with no gene match: 8. The CDR3 sequence is 16 residues long. Germline V lookup: CDR1 LNHDA, CDR2 SQIVND (reference sequence). The CDR3 is CASSTRTSGVWETQYF. The DNA of the CDR3 is TGTGCCAGTAGTACCCGGACTAGCGGGGTTTGGGAGACCCAGTACTTC.

The genes are TRBV6-1 and TRBJ1-2; D gene unclear. Trimming cost V 7 bases and J 2 bases, with 8 bases left between them. This CDR3 contains 12 residues. In germline, CDR1 is MNHNS, CDR2 SASEGT. CDR3 sequence reads: CASKSGNYGYTF. The CDR3 nucleotides read TGTGCCAGCAAGTCGGGGAACTATGGCTACACCTTC.

V and J are TRBV19 and TRBJ1-1; D call uncertain. There are 15 residues in the CDR3. Between the trimmed V and J ends, which lost 2 bases and 5 bases, there was a span of 15 bases. CDR1 and CDR2 (germline): LNHDA, SQIVND (reference sequence). CDR3 bases: TGTGCCAGTAGTATAATGTGGCAGGTTGGGACTGAAGCTTTCTTT. This encodes CASSIMWQVGTEAFF.

V is TRBV19 and J is TRBJ1-5, with no clear D. CDR3 length: 15 amino acids. V was pared by 7 bases and J by 0 bases, with 13 bases between. Germline assignment: CDR1 LNHDA and CDR2 SQIVND (reference sequence). The chain's CDR3 is CASTVIAYSNQPQHF. Written as DNA, the CDR3 is TGTGCCAGTACAGTTATTGCTTATAGCAATCAGCCCCAGCATTTT. Combining the CDR3 with reference TRBV19 and TRBJ1-5 gives the whole variable domain DGGITQSPKYLFRKEGQNVTLSCEQNLNHDAMYWYRQDPGQGLRLIYYSQIVNDFQKGDIAEGYSVSREKKESFPLTVTSAQKNPTAFYLCASTVIAYSNQPQHFGDGTRLSIL.

The chain employs TRBV7-8 and TRBJ2-7; D unclear. CDR3 size: 14 residues. Germline V lookup: CDR1 SGHVS, CDR2 FQNEAQ. Trimming cost V 2 bases and J 0 bases, with 8 bases left between them. This CDR3 is CASSLLRSSYEQYF. The DNA for the CDR3 is TGTGCCAGCAGCTTACTAAGGAGCTCCTACGAGCAGTACTTC.

V usage is TRBV2 and J usage is TRBJ2-3; TRBD1 or TRBD2 may be the D gene (5 bases each). This CDR3 region has 16 residues. Germline V gene data show CDR1 as SNHLY and CDR2 as FYNNEI. Trimming removed 4 bases at V and 0 bases at J, with 14 bases between. The CDR3 loop reads CASSGGTASSTDTQYF. DNA of the CDR3: TGTGCCAGCAGTGGAGGGACGGCCTCTAGCACAGATACGCAGTATTTT.

The J gene is TRBJ2-1, the V gene TRBV5-4, with D tentatively TRBD2 (6 bases). CDR3 length equals 16 residues. The V gene's germline CDR1 is SGHNT and CDR2 YYREEE (reference sequence). Trimming cost V 4 bases and J 2 bases, with 16 bases left between them. In nucleotides, the CDR3 is TGTGCCAGCAGCCGGGCCGGGACTCCTACCTACAATGAGCAGTTCTTC. Translating gives CASSRAGTPTYNEQFF.

The rearrangement links TRBV19 to TRBJ2-5, with a tentative D call TRBD2 (5 bases). There are 15 residues in the CDR3. Germline lookup yields CDR1 LNHDA and CDR2 SQIVND (reference sequence). Deletions cut 5 bases from V and 2 bases from J, with 15 bases between. In DNA, the CDR3 is TGTGCCAGTAGTCCCCAGGCGAGGGATCAAGAGACCCAGTACTTC. It codes for CASSPQARDQETQYF.

The chain employs TRBV5-1 and TRBJ2-3; 12 nucleotides align to TRBD2. Unmatched junction bases numbered 11, after V lost 4 bases and J lost 5 bases. Germline assignment: CDR1 SGHRS and CDR2 YFSETQ. This CDR3 contains 17 residues. The CDR3 nucleotides read TGCGCCAGCAGCCGCCTGGCTAGCGGGGGGGCCATAGATACGCAGTATTTT. As protein: CASSRLASGGAIDTQYF. The entire variable domain, with the rest obtained from reference TRBV5-1 and TRBJ2-3, is as follows: KAGVTQTPRYLIKTRGQQVTLSCSPISGHRSVSWYQQTPGQGLQFLFEYFSETQRNKGNFPGRFSGRQFSNSRSEMNVSTLELGDSALYLCASSRLASGGAIDTQYFGPGTRLTVL.

The V call is TRBV18, the J call TRBJ2-1, with 11 positions matching TRBD2. The CDR3 runs to 14 residues. Looked up from germline, CDR1 is KGHSH and CDR2 is LQKENI. The V gene end was trimmed by 8 bases and the J gene end by 9 bases; junction bases not matched to a gene: 9. This chain's CDR3 is CASTVSGGAREQFF. As DNA, the CDR3 is TGTGCCAGCACAGTTAGCGGGGGGGCGCGTGAGCAGTTCTTC. The full variable domain, with the rest looked up from reference TRBV18 and TRBJ2-1, is NAGVMQNPRHLVRRRGQEARLRCSPMKGHSHVYWYRQLPEEGLKFMVYLQKENIIDESGMPKERFSAEFPKEGPSILRIQQVVRGDSAAYFCASTVSGGAREQFFGPGTRLTVL.